The clone carrying this TCR beta chain was observed many times. The antigen remains unidentified. This entry belongs to a study of T cell repertoires in cytomegalovirus infection. At the level of the study: An indication of both CMV infection and matching HLA type came from public TCR beta signatures. Study-level results: Carriers of CMV and the relevant HLA type were discriminated by public TCR beta frequency. CMV-specific HLA-C-restricted TCR beta clonotypes dominated the ex vivo response.

MiXCR, applied by TCRdb to the reads, yields one record per CDR3 protein. The table lists 150,000 to 200,000 distinct CDR3 sequences, about 15% of them singletons. Germline-derived CDR1 and CDR2 are SGHTA and FQGNSA. Germline trimming cut 6 bases from V and 2 bases from J; bases unmatched to any gene: 10. The CDR3 is made up of 15 amino acids. V and J are TRBV7-2 and TRBJ2-7; TRBD2 matches 7 bases. The sequencing sample was made of PBMCs. The TCR sequence derives from a human donor in good health (CMV status not recorded). Some clones in this sample may be carry-over from other donors' samples. The CDR3 region is CASSSQREKTYEQYF. In nucleotides, the CDR3 is TGTGCCAGCAGTTCCCAGCGGGAAAAAACCTACGAGCAGTACTTC.